The 19 T cell receptor beta chains below come from one sample, sequenced in a study of shared clonotypes between healthy human individuals. Method: immunoSEQ multiplex PCR; TCRdb's copy keeps in-frame clones and lacks some. The data show about 1 million clones, more than 65% seen once. Sequences were obtained from memory CD4+ T cells sorted from blood. The subset here: CD45RA-negative fraction. All receptors derive from a man aged 18 to 29 in good health.

The gene calls are TRBV4-1 and TRBJ2-7; TRBD1 matches 7 bases. CDR3 length equals 14 residues. Germline values: CDR1 MGHRA, CDR2 YSYEKL. V gave up 0 bases and J gave up 5 bases; unmatched junction bases: 4. CDR3 DNA: TGCGCCAGCAGCCAAGATGAAGGGGGCAACGAGCAGTACTTC. This encodes CASSQDEGGNEQYF.

The chain links TRBV6-6 to TRBJ1-1, with 8 bases lining up with TRBD1. CDR1 and CDR2 from the germline V gene are MNHNY and SVGAGI (reference sequence). This CDR3 contains 14 residues. Germline trimming cut 6 bases from V and 1 base from J; bases unmatched to any gene: 4. CDR3 protein: CASSLGQGNTEAFF. The CDR3 coding sequence is TGTGCCAGCAGCCTTGGACAGGGGAACACTGAAGCTTTCTTT.

This sequence joins TRBV4-1 and TRBJ1-1, with D perhaps matching TRBD1 (5 bases). The CDR3 length is 14 residues. V dropped 2 bases and J dropped 7 bases, with 14 bases sitting between them. Per the germline V gene, CDR1 is MGHRA and CDR2 is YSYEKL. CDR3: CASSQLGPGDEAFF. The CDR3 region has the DNA TGCGCCAGCAGCCAATTGGGACCGGGGGATGAAGCTTTCTTT.

This clone has more than one count but fewer than ten. CDR3 residues: CASKNGGQGRTGELFF. The CDR3 coding sequence is TGTGCCAGCAAAAATGGGGGACAGGGGCGCACCGGGGAGCTGTTTTTT. The chain joins TRBV28 to TRBJ2-2; 10 nucleotides match TRBD1. CDR3 size: 16 residues. With 7 bases clipped from V and 4 bases from J, the junction kept 9 bases outside the gene matches. Germline CDR1 MDHEN, CDR2 SYDVKM.

The genes are TRBV5-6 and TRBJ2-7; 8 bases are shared with TRBD1. Unmatched junction bases numbered 7, after V lost 7 bases and J lost 4 bases. Germline-derived CDR1 and CDR2 are SGHDT and YYEEEE. The CDR3 length is 13 residues. For the CDR3, the DNA is TGTGCCAGCGTGCGGACAGGGTGGTACGAGCAGTACTTC. Its protein product is CASVRTGWYEQYF.

The J gene is TRBJ2-3, the V gene TRBV10-1, with D possibly matching TRBD1 (6 bases). The CDR3 extends over 15 amino acids. Germline-derived CDR1 and CDR2 are WNHNN and SYGVQD (reference sequence). V lost 6 bases to trimming and J lost 2 bases, with 15 bases between them. The CDR3 reads CASSAGQTSTDTQYF. The CDR3 DNA reads as TGCGCCAGCAGCGCCGGACAGACTTCCACAGATACGCAGTATTTT.

This chain uses TRBV7-8 with TRBJ2-5; TRBD1 matches at 9 bases. Germline V lookup: CDR1 SGHVS, CDR2 FQNEAQ. V lost 5 bases, J lost 2 bases, and 6 bases stayed unmatched. The CDR3 has 15 residues. CDR3 in DNA: TGTGCCAGCAGCACGGGACAGGGTTCGCAAGAGACCCAGTACTTC. It codes for CASSTGQGSQETQYF.

This clone was observed a handful of times. J is TRBJ1-1 and V is TRBV7-9; D may be TRBD1 (5 bases). V was shortened by 5 bases and J by 3 bases, with 13 bases between the two germline ends. The CDR3 is 14 amino acids. From germline, CDR1 is SEHNR and CDR2 FQNEAQ (reference sequence). The CDR3 bases are TGTGCCAGCAGCCGGCAGGGTGGCGACACTGAAGCTTTCTTT. Its protein is CASSRQGGDTEAFF. The variable domain in full, completed from reference TRBV7-9 and TRBJ1-1, reads DTGVSQNPRHKITKRGQNVTFRCDPISEHNRLYWYRQTLGQGPEFLTYFQNEAQLEKSRLLSDRFSAERPKGSFSTLEIQRTEQGDSAMYLCASSRQGGDTEAFFGQGTRLTVV.

The chain uses TRBV18 and TRBJ1-4; D call uncertain. The CDR3 spans 13 residues. V lost 3 bases to trimming and J lost 8 bases, with 10 bases between them. Germline-derived CDR1 and CDR2 are KGHSH and LQKENI. CDR3 sequence reads: CASSPTSLEKLFF. In DNA, the CDR3 is TGTGCCAGCTCACCGACTTCTCTCGAAAAACTGTTTTTT.

J is TRBJ1-1 and V is TRBV30; D might be TRBD1 (5 bases). This CDR3 contains 14 residues. Germline-derived CDR1 and CDR2 are GTSNPN and SVGIG (reference sequence). Trimming shortened V by 0 bases and J by 0 bases, and 8 bases separated the two germline ends. CDR3 protein: CAWSVGGMNTEAFF. CDR3 sequence (DNA): TGTGCCTGGAGTGTCGGGGGGATGAACACTGAAGCTTTCTTT.

The genes are TRBV27 and TRBJ2-5; D is perhaps TRBD2 (7 bases). Germline loops: CDR1 MNHEY, CDR2 SMNVEV (reference sequence). Between the trimmed V and J ends, which lost 2 bases and 9 bases, there was a span of 13 bases. This CDR3 region has 13 residues. CDR3 in amino acids: CASSLGGAGAQYF. CDR3 DNA: TGTGCCAGCAGTTTAGGGGGGGCCGGGGCCCAGTACTTC.

The chain carries TRBV5-4 and TRBJ2-1; D is perhaps TRBD2 (5 bases). Between the trimmed V and J ends, which lost 6 bases and 5 bases, there was a span of 27 bases. CDR1 and CDR2 from the germline V gene are SGHNT and YYREEE (reference sequence). The CDR3 totals 18 residues. Here the CDR3 DNA reads TGTGCCAGCACCCCTACCGGATGTAGCGAGGGATGTCACAATGAGCAGTTCTTC. It specifies CASTPTGCSEGCHNEQFF.

V is TRBV6-1 and J is TRBJ1-1; no reliable D call. CDR3 length equals 13 residues. V was trimmed by 5 bases and J by 0 bases, leaving 7 bases between them. Per the germline V gene, CDR1 is MNHNS and CDR2 is SASEGT. Here the CDR3 DNA reads TGTGCCAGCAGTCCCCCCTTGAACACTGAAGCTTTCTTT. Its translation is CASSPPLNTEAFF.

This clone was detected many times. The rearrangement joins TRBV6-5 to TRBJ1-3; D is unclear. The CDR3 is 13 amino acids. The germline V and J ends were trimmed by 8 bases and 5 bases, with 13 bases remaining between them. The germline V gene encodes CDR1 MNHEY and CDR2 SVGAGI. CDR3 loop: CASESPNRNTIYF. The CDR3 coding sequence is TGTGCCAGCGAGAGTCCCAACCGAAACACCATATATTTT.

The chain recombines TRBV4-1 with TRBJ1-4; 12 bases match TRBD1. CDR1 is MGHRA, CDR2 YSYEKL, per germline. This CDR3 contains 17 residues. The ends lost 1 base at V and 8 bases at J; junction bases unmatched: 8. The CDR3 region is CASSQATWDRGREKLFF. In nucleotides, the CDR3 is TGCGCCAGCAGCCAAGCAACTTGGGACAGGGGGCGCGAAAAACTGTTTTTT.

This clone has a handful of counts. V and J are TRBV28 and TRBJ1-2, with unresolved D. V was clipped by 5 bases and J by 8 bases, with 15 bases between them. CDR1 is MDHEN, CDR2 SYDVKM, per germline. The CDR3 runs to 13 residues. The CDR3 loop is CASSPRLLWGYTF. CDR3 coding DNA: TGTGCCAGCAGTCCCCGATTGTTGTGGGGCTACACCTTC.

This clone has a handful of counts. CDR3 in DNA: TGTGCCAGCTCACCAACACGACAGGGTGGCGATGAGCAGTTCTTC. It codes for CASSPTRQGGDEQFF. V usage is TRBV18 and J usage is TRBJ2-1, with 7 bases matching TRBD1. In germline, CDR1 is KGHSH, CDR2 LQKENI. This CDR3 contains 15 residues. Unmatched junction bases numbered 9, after V lost 2 bases and J lost 8 bases.

This clone was found once. The rearrangement uses TRBV28 and TRBJ1-2, with TRBD1 matching over 7 bases. The CDR3 runs to 14 residues. V lost 7 bases and J lost 2; bases outside the gene matches: 7. The germline CDR1 and CDR2 sequences are MDHEN and SYDVKM. The CDR3 loop is CASTQGGLNYGYTF. In DNA form, the CDR3 reads TGTGCCAGCACCCAGGGGGGACTGAACTATGGCTACACCTTC.

The rearrangement links TRBV18 to TRBJ2-7; 10 bases are shared with TRBD1. The germline V gene encodes CDR1 KGHSH and CDR2 LQKENI. This CDR3 has 15 amino acids. Losses at the gene ends were 2 bases for V and 2 bases for J; bases not matched to a gene: 3. The CDR3 spells CASSPGTGAPYEQYF. The CDR3 DNA is TGTGCCAGCTCACCAGGGACAGGGGCACCCTACGAGCAGTACTTC.